The 22 T cell receptor beta chains below come from one sample, sequenced in a study of control samples from healthy donors and cancer patients. TCRdb's copy holds only in-frame clones and misses some; the assay was immunoSEQ multiplex PCR. The sample contains roughly 100,000 clones, roughly 91% of which appear only once. Material: blood. Receptors originate from a young man in good health.

This chain connects TRBV6-5 to TRBJ1-1; TRBD1 matches 8 bases. This CDR3 is 14 amino acids long. Germline V gene lookup returns CDR1 MNHEY and CDR2 SVGAGI. V lost 6 bases to trimming and J lost 4 bases; unmatched junction nucleotides: 7. The CDR3 nucleotides are TGTGCCAGCAGACTACCAGGGGGCTTCACTGAAGCTTTCTTT. Its protein is CASRLPGGFTEAFF.

The V gene is TRBV6-2 or TRBV6-3, the J gene TRBJ2-2; 7 positions agree with TRBD1. Germline lookup yields CDR1 MNHEY and CDR2 SVGEGT. This CDR3 contains 19 residues. V trimming: 0 bases; J trimming: 4 bases; junction bases outside the gene matches: 14. The CDR3 here is CASSYSRVSGTAITGELFF. DNA of the CDR3: TGTGCCAGCAGTTACTCCCGAGTTTCCGGGACAGCTATCACCGGGGAGCTGTTTTTT.

The chain has TRBV21-1 and TRBJ2-1; the D segment call TRBD2 is taken from the table without a DNA check. TRBV21-1 is an annotated pseudogene. The CDR3 is 16 residues long. The CDR3 coding sequence is TGTGCCAGCAGCAAAGTTTGCCTAGCGGGGGGTAGTGAGCAGTTCTTC. Translating it yields CASSKVCLAGGSEQFF.

In this sample, this clone turned up once. V gene TRBV2 combines with J gene TRBJ2-1, with D perhaps matching TRBD2 (5 bases). V lost 3 bases and J lost 4, with 10 bases in between. The CDR3 totals 14 residues. CDR1 SNHLY and CDR2 FYNNEI come from the germline V gene. CDR3 in amino acids: CASSELAAYNEQFF. DNA of the CDR3: TGTGCCAGCAGTGAGCTAGCAGCTTACAATGAGCAGTTCTTC.

The chain employs TRBV19 and TRBJ2-5; possibly TRBD2 for D (5 bases). V lost 6 bases to trimming and J lost 4 bases, with 18 bases between them. Looked up from germline, CDR1 is LNHDA and CDR2 is SQIVND (reference sequence). The CDR3 is made up of 15 amino acids. The CDR3 nucleotides read TGTGCCAGTAGATCAAAGGGCCTCGGAGGAGAGACCCAGTACTTC. It is translated as CASRSKGLGGETQYF.

The genes are TRBV10-1 and TRBJ1-6; 8 bases agree with TRBD1. J lost 10 bases, V lost 6 bases, and 5 bases had no gene match. Per germline, CDR1 WNHNN and CDR2 SYGVQD (reference sequence). The CDR3 totals 13 residues. CDR3 bases: TGCGCCAGCAGGGACAGGGTCGGGTCACCCCTCCACTTT. Amino acids: CASRDRVGSPLHF.

This chain joins TRBV15 and TRBJ1-5, with unresolved D. Trimming removed 0 bases at V and 3 bases at J, with 9 bases between. Germline V gene data show CDR1 as LNHNV and CDR2 as YYDKDF (reference sequence). The CDR3 has 15 amino acids. CDR3 amino acids: CATSRDRRVNQPQHF. The CDR3 DNA reads as TGTGCCACCAGCAGAGATCGAAGGGTCAATCAGCCCCAGCATTTT.

This clone was observed once. The chain links TRBV4-3 to TRBJ2-7, with D perhaps matching TRBD1 (6 bases). CDR3 length: 16 residues. Germline CDR1 reads LGHNA; CDR2 reads YSLEER. The germline V and J ends were trimmed by 3 bases and 5 bases, with 20 bases remaining between them. CDR3 sequence (DNA): TGCGCCAGCAGCCAGTCAGTCCATCGCAGGGGCAACGAGCAGTACTTC. Translating it yields CASSQSVHRRGNEQYF.

J is TRBJ2-1 and V is TRBV6-5; D is possibly TRBD1 (6 bases). The germline gives CDR1 MNHEY, CDR2 SVGAGI. CDR3 length: 15 amino acids. Trimming took 5 bases from V and 7 from J, leaving 18 bases between them. The CDR3 DNA is TGTGCCAGCAGTCTACAGGGAGTTTACAGAAATGAGCAGTTCTTC. It is translated as CASSLQGVYRNEQFF.

V is TRBV2 and J is TRBJ2-7; 7 bases match TRBD2. CDR1 and CDR2 (germline): SNHLY, FYNNEI. V trimming: 0 bases; J trimming: 6 bases; junction bases outside the gene matches: 5. The CDR3 totals 14 residues. Here the CDR3 DNA reads TGTGCCAGCAGTGAAGCTGGGGTAGCGGGCGAGCAGTACTTC. Translating it yields CASSEAGVAGEQYF.

The chain employs TRBV9 and TRBJ2-3, with TRBD2 identical over 8 bases. Per germline, CDR1 SGDLS and CDR2 YYNGEE. CDR3 length: 16 residues. V dropped 0 bases and J dropped 4; count of bases not matched to a gene: 7. CDR3 in amino acids: CASSVAGGGTSDTQYF. As DNA, the CDR3 is TGTGCCAGCAGCGTAGCTGGCGGGGGGACTTCAGATACGCAGTATTTT. Supplemented by reference TRBV9 and TRBJ2-3, the full variable domain reads DSGVTQTPKHLITATGQRVTLRCSPRSGDLSVYWYQQSLDQGLQFLIQYYNGEERAKGNILERFSAQQFPDLHSELNLSSLELGDSALYFCASSVAGGGTSDTQYFGPGTRLTVL.

The rearrangement joins TRBV14 to TRBJ1-2, with a weak D call TRBD1 (5 bases). The CDR3 loop spans 16 amino acids. The germline V and J ends were trimmed by 0 bases and 4 bases, with 15 bases remaining between them. Germline V gives CDR1 SGHDN, CDR2 FVKESK. CDR3 in amino acids: CASSQDSRGSRYGYTF. CDR3 coding DNA: TGTGCCAGCAGCCAAGATAGTAGGGGATCCCGCTATGGCTACACCTTC.

This clone was detected a few times. The genes are TRBV13 and TRBJ2-3; TRBD1 might be the D (5 bases). The V and J ends lost 1 base and 6 bases respectively, with 17 bases between them. The CDR3 is 16 amino acids. Germline values: CDR1 PRHDT, CDR2 FYEKMQ (reference sequence). The CDR3 here is CASSLERTLASDTQYF. CDR3 in DNA: TGTGCCAGCAGCTTAGAACGGACACTTGCCAGTGATACGCAGTATTTT.

J is TRBJ1-5 and V is TRBV30, with D perhaps TRBD1 (6 bases). V was pared by 4 bases and J by 2 bases, with 12 bases between. CDR3 length equals 14 residues. Germline V gene sequence: CDR1 GTSNPN, CDR2 SVGIG (reference sequence). CDR3 DNA: TGTGCCTGGACCACAGGGAGTGGCAATCAGCCCCAGCATTTT. It encodes CAWTTGSGNQPQHF.

The chain is built from TRBV9 and TRBJ1-2; a weak D match, TRBD1 (6 bases). In germline, CDR1 is SGDLS, CDR2 YYNGEE. With 5 bases removed from V and 3 bases from J, the gap between germline ends came to 14 bases. The CDR3 consists of 14 residues. CDR3 coding DNA: TGTGCCAGCAGACCACAGGGCCTCGACTATGGCTACACCTTC. It is translated as CASRPQGLDYGYTF.

This chain uses TRBV30 with TRBJ1-1; D ambiguous. The germline CDR1 and CDR2 sequences are GTSNPN and SVGIG (reference sequence). Trimming took 3 bases from V and 2 from J, leaving 19 bases between them. The CDR3 length is 16 residues. CDR3 bases: TGTGCCTGGAGCCCCCCACGACCGAACCCAAACACTGAAGCTTTCTTT. Its protein product is CAWSPPRPNPNTEAFF.

The chain employs TRBV3-1 (or the pseudogene TRBV3-2) and TRBJ1-4; the match to TRBD1 covers 8 bases. This CDR3 is built from 15 residues. Germline lookup yields CDR1 LGHDT and CDR2 YNNKEL (reference sequence). V lost 5 bases and J lost 2; bases outside the gene matches: 4. CDR3: CASSVQGVTNEKLFF. In DNA form, the CDR3 reads TGTGCCAGCAGCGTACAGGGGGTGACTAATGAAAAACTGTTTTTT.

The DNA for the CDR3 is TGCGCCAGCAGTCAATCGAGAGAGGGAATGGACACTGAAGCTTTCTTT. This gives the protein CASSQSREGMDTEAFF. The chain combines TRBV23-1 with TRBJ1-1; no definite D call. TRBV23-1 has ORF status, its function being uncertain. With 0 bases removed from V and 3 bases from J, the gap between germline ends came to 14 bases. The CDR3 is 16 amino acids.

The chain uses TRBV6-1 and TRBJ1-2; D gene ambiguous. This CDR3 is 12 amino acids long. The germline gives CDR1 MNHNS, CDR2 SASEGT. Trimming pared 3 bases from V and 8 bases from J, leaving 10 bases between. The CDR3 loop is CASSDLGFGYTF. The CDR3 region has the DNA TGTGCCAGCAGTGATCTGGGCTTCGGCTACACCTTC.

CDR3 nucleotide sequence: TGTGCCAGCAGCGTAGAGGGGACAGGAGGCTATGGCTACACCTTC. Translating it yields CASSVEGTGGYGYTF. This rearrangement joins TRBV9 to TRBJ1-2; 8 bases align to TRBD1. CDR3 size: 15 residues. In germline, CDR1 is SGDLS, CDR2 YYNGEE. With V trimmed by 0 bases and J by 4 bases, 5 bases remained unmatched.

Only one count was recorded for this clone. The chain joins TRBV7-9 to TRBJ2-3; TRBD2 matches at 15 bases. Losses at the gene ends were 5 bases for V and 6 bases for J; bases not matched to a gene: 9. Germline lookup yields CDR1 SEHNR and CDR2 FQNEAQ (reference sequence). This CDR3 spans 17 amino acids. CDR3 sequence reads: CASSTRTSGGAWDTQYF. The CDR3 DNA is TGTGCCAGCAGCACCCGGACTAGCGGGGGGGCGTGGGATACGCAGTATTTT.

The chain employs TRBV28 and TRBJ1-4; TRBD1 matches at 9 bases. The CDR3 totals 14 residues. Germline-derived CDR1 and CDR2 are MDHEN and SYDVKM. V was pared by 3 bases and J by 7 bases, with 3 bases of the junction left unmatched. This chain's CDR3 is CASSLRQGVEKLFF. CDR3 nucleotides: TGTGCCAGCAGTTTGCGACAGGGGGTTGAAAAACTGTTTTTT.